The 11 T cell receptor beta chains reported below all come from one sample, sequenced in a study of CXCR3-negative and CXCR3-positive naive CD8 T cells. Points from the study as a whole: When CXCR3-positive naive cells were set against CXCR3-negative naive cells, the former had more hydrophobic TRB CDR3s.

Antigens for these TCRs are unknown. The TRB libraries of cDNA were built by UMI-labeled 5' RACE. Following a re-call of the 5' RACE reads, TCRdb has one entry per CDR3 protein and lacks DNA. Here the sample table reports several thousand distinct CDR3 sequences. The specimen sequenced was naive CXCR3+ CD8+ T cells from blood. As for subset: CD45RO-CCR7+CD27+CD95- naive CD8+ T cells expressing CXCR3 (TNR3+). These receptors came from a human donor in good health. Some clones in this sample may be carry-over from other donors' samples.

The CDR3: CASSPTSGRDEQFF. The chain joins TRBV6-5 to TRBJ2-1; TCRdb gives TRBD2 as the D gene, but with no DNA this cannot be confirmed. CDR1 is MNHEY and CDR2 is SVGAGI in the germline V gene. This CDR3 region has 14 residues.

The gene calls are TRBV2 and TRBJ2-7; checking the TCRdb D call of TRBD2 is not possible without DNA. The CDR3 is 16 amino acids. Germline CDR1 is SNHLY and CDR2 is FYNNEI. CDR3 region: CASSDGSGIVAYEQYF.

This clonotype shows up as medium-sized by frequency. The CDR3 sequence: CAISTGLAGSEQYF. V and J are TRBV10-3 and TRBJ2-7; lacking DNA, the TRBD2 call made by TCRdb goes unchecked. The CDR3 extends over 14 amino acids. Per germline, CDR1 ENHRY and CDR2 SYGVKD.

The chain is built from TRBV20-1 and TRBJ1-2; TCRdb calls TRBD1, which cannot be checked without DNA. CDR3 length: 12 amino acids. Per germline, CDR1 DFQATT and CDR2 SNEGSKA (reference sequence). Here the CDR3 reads CSADRGFDGYTF.

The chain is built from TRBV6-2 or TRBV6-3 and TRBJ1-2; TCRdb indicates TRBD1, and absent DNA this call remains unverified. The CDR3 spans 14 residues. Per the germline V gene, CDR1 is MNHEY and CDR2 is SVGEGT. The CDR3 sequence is CASSYGTGDYGYTF.

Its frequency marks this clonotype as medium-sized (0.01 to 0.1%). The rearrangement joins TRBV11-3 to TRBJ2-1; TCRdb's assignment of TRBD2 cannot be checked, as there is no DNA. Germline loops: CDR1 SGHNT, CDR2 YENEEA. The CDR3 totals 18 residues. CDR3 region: CASSTRGGAGGVNNEQFF.

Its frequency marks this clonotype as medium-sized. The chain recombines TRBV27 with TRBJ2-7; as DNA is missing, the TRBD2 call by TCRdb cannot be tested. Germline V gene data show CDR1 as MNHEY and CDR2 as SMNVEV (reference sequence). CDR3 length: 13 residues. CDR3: CASSWTSRHEQYF.

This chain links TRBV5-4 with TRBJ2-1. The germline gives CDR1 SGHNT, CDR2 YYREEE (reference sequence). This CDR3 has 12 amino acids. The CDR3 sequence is CASSRTYNEQFF.

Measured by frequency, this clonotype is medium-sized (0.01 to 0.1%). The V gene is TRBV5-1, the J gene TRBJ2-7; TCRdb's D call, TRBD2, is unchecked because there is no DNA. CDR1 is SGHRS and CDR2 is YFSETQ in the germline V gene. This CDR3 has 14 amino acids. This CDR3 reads CASSSGTSAYEQYF.

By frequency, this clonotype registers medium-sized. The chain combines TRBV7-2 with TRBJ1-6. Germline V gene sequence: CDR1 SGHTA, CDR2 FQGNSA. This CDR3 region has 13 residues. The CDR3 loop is CASSLAPNSPLHF.

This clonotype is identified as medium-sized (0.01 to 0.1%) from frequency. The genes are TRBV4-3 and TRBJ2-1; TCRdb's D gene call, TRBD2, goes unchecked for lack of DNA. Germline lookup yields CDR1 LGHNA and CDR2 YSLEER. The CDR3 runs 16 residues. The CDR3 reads CASSQDEGGGYNEQFF.